This is a list of T cell receptor beta chains from one sample in a study of CD8 T cells in ankylosing spondylitis. A single record per CDR3 protein comes from TCRdb applying MiXCR to the 5' RACE reads. Of some 120,000 distinct CDR3 sequences listed, 12% to 15% are singletons. Sequencing was performed on blood, either unsorted or a sorted T cell fraction (not recorded which). The receptors come from a female donor with ankylosing spondylitis or in good health (not recorded which). The CDR3 runs from the conserved cysteine through the conserved F or W. D genes are given only for firm matches. A clone size is listed for some rows: how often the clone was seen (once, few, many), or a class if it is expanded.

TRBV12-3/TRBV12-4	.	many	TRBJ2-2	CASSLIQNTGELFF	TGTGCCAGCAGTTTAATCCAGAACACCGGGGAGCTGTTTTTT
TRBV3-1	.	few	TRBJ2-7	CASSLSNLRGTSYEQYF	TGTGCCAGCAGCCTTTCGAATTTGAGGGGGACCTCCTACGAGCAGTACTTC
TRBV7-2	TRBD1	many	TRBJ1-4	CASSLDRGNEKLFF	TGTGCCAGCAGCTTGGACAGGGGTAACGAAAAACTGTTTTTT
TRBV20-1	.	.	TRBJ2-3	CSASNRYTDTQYF	TGCAGTGCTAGTAACAGATACACAGATACGCAGTATTTT
TRBV10-3	.	many	TRBJ2-7	CAISEGRGEYEQYF	TGTGCCATCAGTGAGGGCAGGGGAGAGTACGAGCAGTACTTC
TRBV5-1	TRBD2	many	TRBJ2-5	CASSSSGGGETQYF	TGCGCCAGCAGCTCGAGCGGCGGGGGTGAGACCCAGTACTTC
TRBV11-2	.	.	TRBJ2-5	CASSPTGLADQEAQYF	TGTGCCAGCAGCCCGACGGGACTCGCCGACCAAGAGGCCCAGTACTTC
TRBV27	TRBD2	many	TRBJ2-4	CASSLESGGNIQYF	TGTGCCAGCAGTTTAGAAAGCGGGGGAAACATTCAGTACTTC
TRBV18	TRBD2	.	TRBJ2-1	CASSPLGLAGGYNEQFF	TGTGCCAGCTCACCACTGGGACTAGCGGGAGGTTACAATGAGCAGTTCTTC
TRBV5-1	.	few	TRBJ2-2	CASSLEGETGELFF	TGCGCCAGCAGCTTGGAGGGGGAGACCGGGGAGCTGTTTTTT
TRBV5-4	.	.	TRBJ2-6	CASSLPLGAGANVLTF	TGTGCCAGCAGCCTCCCGTTAGGGGCTGGGGCCAACGTCCTGACTTTC
TRBV20-1	.	.	TRBJ2-7	CNARAGTEQYF	TGCAATGCTAGAGCCGGGACCGAGCAGTACTTC
TRBV5-6	.	few	TRBJ1-5	CASSRGRINQPQHF	TGTGCCAGCAGCCGAGGACGGATCAATCAGCCCCAGCATTTT
TRBV15	TRBD1	many	TRBJ2-3	CATSGQGPPDTQYF	TGTGCCACCAGCGGACAGGGTCCCCCAGATACGCAGTATTTT
TRBV20-1	.	.	TRBJ1-1	CRNIRGTEAFF	TGCAGAAACATCAGGGGCACTGAAGCTTTCTTT
TRBV20-1	.	few	TRBJ2-7	CSASPRRAYEQYF	TGCAGTGCTAGTCCGCGCCGGGCCTACGAGCAGTACTTC
TRBV3-1	.	many	TRBJ1-2	CASSQDPQANYGYTF	TGTGCCAGCAGCCAAGATCCCCAGGCTAACTATGGCTACACCTTC
TRBV7-2	TRBD2	few	TRBJ2-5	CASSFVAGGPSETQYF	TGTGCCAGCAGCTTCGTAGCGGGAGGGCCCTCGGAGACCCAGTACTTC
TRBV24-1	TRBD2	many	TRBJ2-3	CATSGRAGALSTDTQYF	TGTGCCACCAGTGGGCGAGCGGGGGCCCTTAGCACAGATACGCAGTATTTT
TRBV21-1	.	many	TRBJ2-7	CASSKHRTMFCEQYF	TGTGCCAGCAGCAAACACAGGACCATGTTTTGCGAGCAGTACTTC
TRBV5-1	.	many	TRBJ2-1	CASSSGTTGINEQFF	TGCGCCAGCAGCTCCGGGACAACGGGAATCAATGAGCAGTTCTTC
TRBV7-8	TRBD1	few	TRBJ1-6	CASSLRSPRGQLWTPLHF	TGTGCCAGCAGCTTAAGGTCCCCCAGGGGGCAACTATGGACACCCCTCCACTTT
TRBV19	.	.	TRBJ1-2	CASSIQGAYYGYTF	TGTGCCAGTAGTATTCAAGGCGCGTACTATGGCTACACCTTC
TRBV11-3	.	.	TRBJ2-3	CASSLGGYDTDTQYF	TGTGCCAGCAGCTTAGGGGGCTACGACACAGATACGCAGTATTTT
TRBV6-1	.	few	TRBJ1-1	CASSNSPRVAGNTEAFF	TGTGCCAGCAGCAATTCCCCCAGGGTTGCGGGGAACACTGAAGCTTTCTTT
TRBV6-5	.	few	TRBJ2-3	CASSYRRGPSDTQYF	TGTGCCAGCAGTTACAGGCGGGGACCGTCAGATACGCAGTATTTT
TRBV5-1	TRBD1	many	TRBJ1-2	CASGLTGGNYGYTF	TGCGCCAGCGGGCTAACAGGGGGAAACTATGGCTACACCTTC
TRBV24-1	.	few	TRBJ2-1	CATSSYGEGEQFF	TGTGCCACCAGTAGTTATGGAGAAGGTGAGCAGTTCTTC
TRBV5-1	.	many	TRBJ2-3	CASSGGGSADTQYF	TGCGCCAGCAGCGGAGGGGGCTCGGCAGATACGCAGTATTTT
TRBV12-3/TRBV12-4	TRBD2	many	TRBJ2-3	CASSFQTSGRAADTQYF	TGTGCCAGCAGTTTCCAGACTAGCGGGAGGGCCGCAGATACGCAGTATTTT
TRBV7-2	.	few	TRBJ2-7	CASSLLGAGEQYF	TGTGCCAGCAGCTTACTGGGGGCGGGGGAGCAGTACTTC
TRBV29-1	.	.	TRBJ2-4	CSSQDGGNIQYF	TGCAGCTCCCAAGACGGTGGAAACATTCAGTACTTC
TRBV27	.	many	TRBJ1-5	CASSLGTHDQPQHF	TGTGCCAGCAGTTTGGGAACTCATGATCAGCCCCAGCATTTT
TRBV5-1	TRBD1	few	TRBJ1-1	CASSLAGQGAQDTEAFF	TGCGCCAGCAGCTTGGCGGGACAGGGGGCGCAGGACACTGAAGCTTTCTTT
TRBV3-1	.	.	TRBJ1-6	CASNQGYNSPLHF	TGTGCCAGCAACCAGGGGTATAATTCACCCCTCCACTTT
TRBV6-1	.	.	TRBJ1-5	CASKIQNTQPQHF	TGTGCCAGCAAGATACAAAACACTCAGCCCCAGCATTTT
TRBV7-8	TRBD1	.	TRBJ2-2	CASSLRDRGLAGELFF	TGTGCCAGCAGCTTAAGGGACAGGGGGCTTGCCGGGGAGCTGTTTTTT
TRBV20-1	TRBD1	many	TRBJ2-7	CSAGRDRDEQYF	TGCAGTGCTGGACGGGACAGGGACGAGCAGTACTTC
TRBV6-6	.	few	TRBJ2-1	CASSARDEQFF	TGTGCCAGCAGTGCCAGGGATGAGCAGTTCTTC
TRBV7-2	TRBD1	few	TRBJ2-2	CASSLTGAAGELFF	TGTGCCAGCAGCTTAACAGGGGCGGCCGGGGAGCTGTTTTTT
TRBV4-2	.	many	TRBJ1-1	CASSQGLRREAFF	TGTGCCAGCAGCCAAGGGTTACGGAGGGAAGCTTTCTTT
TRBV14	.	.	TRBJ2-1	CASSHKSGYEQFF	TGTGCCAGCAGCCATAAGAGCGGCTATGAGCAGTTCTTC
TRBV7-2	TRBD2	.	TRBJ2-1	CASSREASRANEQFF	TGTGCCAGCAGCCGGGAGGCTAGCAGGGCCAATGAGCAGTTCTTC
TRBV5-1	.	many	TRBJ1-4	CASSRGLMPGTTNEKLFF	TGCGCCAGCAGCAGAGGACTCATGCCAGGGACAACTAATGAAAAACTGTTTTTT
TRBV20-1	TRBD2	few	TRBJ2-2	CSARRGVTGELFF	TGCAGTGCTAGACGGGGGGTTACCGGGGAGCTGTTTTTT
TRBV11-2	TRBD2	.	TRBJ2-1	CASSHRLADNNEQFF	TGTGCCAGCAGCCACCGACTAGCGGACAACAATGAGCAGTTCTTC
TRBV7-2	.	many	TRBJ1-5	CASSFWGGQPQHF	TGTGCCAGCAGCTTTTGGGGAGGTCAGCCCCAGCATTTT
TRBV30	.	many	TRBJ2-7	CAWSVWGAEQYF	TGTGCCTGGAGTGTCTGGGGAGCCGAGCAGTACTTC
TRBV24-1	TRBD2	few	TRBJ2-1	CATSDWTSGRENNEQFF	TGTGCCACCAGTGATTGGACTAGCGGGAGGGAAAACAATGAGCAGTTCTTC
TRBV20-1	TRBD2	.	TRBJ2-1	CSARPTLAGGPLSSYNEQFF	TGCAGTGCTAGGCCGACACTAGCGGGGGGGCCTCTGAGCTCCTACAATGAGCAGTTCTTC
TRBV20-1	.	many	TRBJ1-1	CSASRENTEAFF	TGCAGTGCTAGTCGGGAGAACACTGAAGCTTTCTTT
TRBV5-5	.	many	TRBJ2-4	CASSLDPSNIQYF	TGTGCCAGCAGCTTGGATCCCTCAAACATTCAGTACTTC
TRBV10-3	TRBD2	.	TRBJ2-1	CAISEGLAGVTEQFF	TGTGCCATCAGTGAGGGACTAGCGGGGGTGACTGAGCAGTTCTTC